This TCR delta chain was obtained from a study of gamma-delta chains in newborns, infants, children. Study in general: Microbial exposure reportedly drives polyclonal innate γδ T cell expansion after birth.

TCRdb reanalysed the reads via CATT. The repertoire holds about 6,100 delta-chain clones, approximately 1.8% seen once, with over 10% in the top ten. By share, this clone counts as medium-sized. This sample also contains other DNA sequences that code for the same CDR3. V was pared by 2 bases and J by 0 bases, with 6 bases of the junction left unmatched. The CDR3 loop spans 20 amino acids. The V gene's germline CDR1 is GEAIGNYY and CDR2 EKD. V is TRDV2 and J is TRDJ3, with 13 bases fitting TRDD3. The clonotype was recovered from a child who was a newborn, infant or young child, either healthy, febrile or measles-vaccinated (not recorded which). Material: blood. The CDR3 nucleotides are TGTGCCTGTGACAGTACTGGGGGATACGCCTCCTCCTGGGACACCCGACAGATGTTTTTC. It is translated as CACDSTGGYASSWDTRQMFF.